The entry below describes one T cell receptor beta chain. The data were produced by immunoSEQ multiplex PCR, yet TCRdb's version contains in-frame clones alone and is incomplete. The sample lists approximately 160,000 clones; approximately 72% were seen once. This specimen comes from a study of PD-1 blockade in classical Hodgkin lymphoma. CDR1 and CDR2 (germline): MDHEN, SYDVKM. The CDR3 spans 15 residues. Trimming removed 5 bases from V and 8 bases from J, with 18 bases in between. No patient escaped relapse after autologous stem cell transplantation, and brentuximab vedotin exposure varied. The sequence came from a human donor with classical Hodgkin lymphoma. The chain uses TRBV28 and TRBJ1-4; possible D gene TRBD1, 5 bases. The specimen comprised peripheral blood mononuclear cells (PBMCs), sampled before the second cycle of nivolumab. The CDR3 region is CASSIPGLRGEKLFF. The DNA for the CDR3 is TGTGCCAGCAGTATTCCGGGACTCCGCGGCGAAAAACTGTTTTTT.